The subject of this entry is one T cell receptor (beta chain). Its specific antigen is unknown. Base-call qualities are not available, and no considerably larger clone is one nucleotide away. V lost 6 bases and J lost 7 bases; the stretch between them is 16 bases long. Reading the germline V gene (reference sequence) gives CDR1 PRHDT and CDR2 FYEKMQ. From the cysteine up to the phenylalanine, the CDR3 has a length of 15 residues. Only the CDR3 DNA stays, 45 bases, in frame from base 1. The sample is drawn from a study of vaccination and CD4 T cells after COVID-19 (dated by TCRdb to 2022 to 2024). At the level of the whole study: SARS-CoV-2 positivity had been established in the convalescent patients by nasal swab PCR, and mild disease was recorded in some 10 of these patients and severe disease in one. The convalescent cohort included six males and four females, with two Hispanic individuals, seven Caucasians, two Asians and one multiracial person. Participants got two doses of the Pfizer-BioNTech BNT162b2 vaccine (n=8) or two doses of the Moderna mRNA-1273 vaccine (n=2). In control cultures, a CEFX viral epitope pool was used as positive control, an HIV-1 Nef peptide pool was used as negative control, or no peptide was added. Post-COVID blood samples from convalescent patients were collected a median of around 100 days after diagnosis, with a range of 35 to 161 days. In more than eight COVID-19 convalescent patients and 4 infection-naive healthy vaccine recipients, researchers compared the spike-specific CD4+ TCR repertoire from before mRNA vaccination with the repertoire from after. Culture stimuli were overlapping spike peptide pools from SARS-CoV-2 and from the common cold coronaviruses HCoV-NL63, HCoV-OC43 and HCoV-229E. Post-vaccine blood samples were obtained a median of around 74 days after the second vaccine dose, with a range of roughly 13 to 250 days. The research as a whole found: The median count of SARS-CoV-2-reactive clonotypes went up from around 21 after infection to 30 to 40 after vaccination, although the change was not significant. Nearly all vaccine-specific clones in convalescent patients (304 of 307) were mono-reactive for SARS-CoV-2 spike rather than cross-reactive with common cold coronaviruses. Among convalescent patients, a median about 86% of the SARS-CoV-2-reactive clones seen after vaccination appeared only after vaccination, which suggests priming specific to the vaccine. The number of convalescent patients in the study was relatively small, and the study did not examine early timepoints following natural infection.

This specimen's treatment or condition label, interpreted: approximately 9-day PBMC culture with coronavirus spike peptide pools or control peptides (ViraFEST assay). The ViraFEST assay, used in the study, expanded antigen-specific T cells with peptide pools and then identified the expanded clonotypes through TCR sequencing. The convalescent patients' positive SARS-CoV-2 PCR tests were from March to December 2020, which was before the Alpha, Beta and Delta variants emerged in the United States. PBMCs were cultured at fewer than 2.5 million per well in IMDM supplemented with approximately 5.3% human AB serum and approximately 10 IU/ml IL-2, with approximately 10 ug/ml peptide pools added. Half of the culture medium was replaced with fresh IL-2-containing medium on days 3 and 7. After less than twelve days of culture, CD4+ T cells were isolated by negative selection with the EasySep CD4+ T cell isolation kit. PBMCs were separated from whole blood using Ficoll-Paque Plus gradient centrifugation and then either used fresh or cryopreserved at -140C. Triplicate wells were generally used for each culture condition.

Receptor amplification or capture employed PCR. DNA from cultured CD4+ T cells underwent TCR sequencing with the Oncomine TCR Beta short-read assay at the Johns Hopkins FTIC core. The QIAamp micro DNA kit was used to extract genomic DNA from the cultured CD4+ T cells. Oncomine TCR Beta libraries from cultured CD4+ T cells were pooled with unique dual indexes and sequenced on an Illumina iSeq 100. From the authors' description of their analysis: Non-productive sequences were removed, and CDR3s that did not start with C, did not end with F or W, or were shorter than 7 amino acids were discarded. Antigen-specific clonotypes were identified with the MANAFEST web application by comparing peptide-stimulated wells with reference and other culture wells. For a clone to be called positive, the clone needed an FDR below 0.05, an odds ratio above 5, and a productive frequency above 0.1% in at least two of three replicate wells. A clonotype was classed as cross-reactive if the clonotype showed significant expansion both in SARS-CoV-2 spike wells and in at least one common cold coronavirus spike condition. CDR3 homology was assessed with Levenshtein distances (stringdist) and unrooted phylogenetic trees (ape) in R version 3.6.1. TCRdb itself trimmed the public reads at Q25 with fastp, ran MiXCR and retained productive beta chains. Identical CDR3 protein sequences are pooled into one entry, listed with their most common genes and DNA. It is TCRdb's table, rather than the study itself, that gives the V and J calls and clone size. Recorded for this sample are 14,000 to 15,000 distinct CDR3 sequences; 45% to 50% of them occurred a single time. The ten biggest clones cover 25% to 30% of the sample.

This clonotype originated in a human donor with COVID-19. The chain is made from TRBV13 and TRBJ1-6; a tentative D call is TRBD1 (6 bases match). The specimen comprised cultured CD4+ T cells from blood, sampled after SARS-CoV-2 vaccination. The CDR3 has the sequence CASSINRVSNSPLHF. Read as DNA, the sequence is TGTGCCAGCAGTATAAACAGGGTATCGAATTCACCCCTCCACTTT. The CDR3 plus the reference TRBV13 and TRBJ1-6 genes for the other parts give the full variable domain: AAGVIQSPRHLIKEKRETATLKCYPIPRHDTVYWYQQGPGQDPQFLISFYEKMQSDKGSIPDRFSAQQFSDYHSELNMSSLELGDSALYFCASSINRVSNSPLHFGNGTRLTVT.